The present entry profiles one TCR beta chain with its context. Its specificity is not known. This specimen belongs to a study of memory CD4+ T cells and cytomegalovirus serostatus. Study-wide context: Donors were healthy Belgian adults, under 10 CMV seropositive and 24 seronegative.

Here immunoSEQ multiplex PCR was the method, and the copy in TCRdb shows in-frame clones only, minus some. There are around 32,000 clones in the sample; about 76% occur only once, and less than 0.8% lies in the top ten. V shed 2 bases and J 4 bases; nucleotides not matched to a gene: 9. Germline CDR1 reads GTSNPN; CDR2 reads SVGIG (reference sequence). The CDR3 runs to 15 residues. The sort gate was single viable CD3+CD4+CD8-CD45RO+ cells for memory CD4+ T cells. Positive selection with CD4 microbeads enriched total CD4+ T cells. Study-level points and caveats: Median bootstrapped AUC for CMV status was approximately 0.96 originally, approximately 0.93 US-trained.

Sequenced: memory CD4+ T cells from blood. The clonotype comes from an adult in good health and CMV-seronegative. Some clones in this sample may be carry-over from other donors' samples. The chain recombines TRBV30 with TRBJ2-7; 9 bases agree with TRBD1. CDR3 nucleotide sequence: TGTGCCTGGAGTCTTCCCGGGACAGGGATATACGAGCAGTACTTC. This encodes CAWSLPGTGIYEQYF.